The TCR beta chain under discussion was sequenced for a study of shared clonotypes between healthy human individuals. Looking at the study overall: Each donor had three CD4 naive, three CD4 memory, two CD8 naive and one CD8 memory plate.

About this clone itself: The antigen is not known.

This CDR3 spans 13 amino acids. V shed 5 bases and J 5 bases; nucleotides not matched to a gene: 6. In germline, CDR1 is MDHEN, CDR2 SYDVKM. Study-level findings and limits: Relative to memory subsets, naive subsets generally showed larger estimated richness. Clonotype sharing among donors, it was expected, would be affected by sequencing depth. Non-shared clonotypes showed lower generation probabilities than clonotypes common to all four donors.

Data came from immunoSEQ multiplex PCR; TCRdb stores just in-frame clones and leaves some out. In the table there are roughly 1 million clones, 75% to 80% of which are singletons. Sequences were obtained from memory CD4+ T cells from PBMCs. Sample subset: CD45RA-negative fraction. This clonotype was sampled from a man aged 18 to 30 in good health. Some clones in this sample may be carry-over from other donors' samples. The gene calls are TRBV28 and TRBJ2-7; 7 bases line up with TRBD1. The CDR3 here is CASSTPDRDEQYF. The CDR3 nucleotides read TGTGCCAGCAGTACCCCCGACAGGGACGAGCAGTACTTC.